These 18 T cell receptor beta chains came from one sample sequenced in a study of yellow fever vaccine responses in identical twins. TCRdb fed the RT-PCR reads into MiXCR, producing one record per CDR3 protein. The sample includes around 2,200 distinct CDR3 sequences, roughly 32% seen only once; the top ten take approximately 6.8%. The input for sequencing was T cells from blood (PBMCs), unsorted or a sorted subset (not recorded which), taken before or after yellow fever vaccination (not recorded which). The receptor source for this set is a woman aged 18-29 years who received the yellow fever vaccine.

The rearrangement joins TRBV29-1 to TRBJ2-2, with D possibly being TRBD2 (5 bases). Germline CDR1 is SQVTM and CDR2 is ANQGSEA. The CDR3 is made up of 12 amino acids. V dropped 4 bases and J dropped 5 bases, with 8 bases sitting between them. In DNA, the CDR3 is TGCAGCGTTGTCAGCGGAACCGGGGAGCTGTTTTTT. As protein: CSVVSGTGELFF.

A word on this clonotype: A single base separates this from a much larger clone, so it may be a read error. The J gene is TRBJ2-3, the V gene TRBV5-4; D gene unclear. Germline V gene lookup returns CDR1 SGHNT and CDR2 YYREEE (reference sequence). The germline V and J ends were trimmed by 0 bases and 6 bases, with 11 bases remaining between them. The length of the CDR3 is 14 residues. The CDR3: CASSLEPSVDTQYF. The DNA of the CDR3 is TGTGCCAGCAGCTTGGAACCGTCGGTCGATACGCAGTATTTT.

The rearrangement uses TRBV12-3 or TRBV12-4 and TRBJ2-3; TRBD1 matches 11 bases. The CDR3 has 14 amino acids. The V gene end was trimmed by 8 bases and the J gene end by 4 bases; junction bases not matched to a gene: 5. CDR3: CASRTGGFPDTQYF. Written as DNA, the CDR3 is TGTGCCAGCCGGACAGGGGGCTTTCCAGATACGCAGTATTTT.

This clonotype was picked up a small number of times. The CDR3 nucleotides read TGCAGTGCTTACGAGACAGGGGGCGCTTCACCCCTCCACTTT. Translation gives CSAYETGGASPLHF. The V call is TRBV20-1, the J call TRBJ1-6, with 10 bases identical to TRBD1. CDR1 is DFQATT and CDR2 is SNEGSKA in the germline V gene (reference sequence). Trimming removed 5 bases from V and 9 bases from J; junction bases left unmatched: 7. This CDR3 region has 14 residues.

This clonotype was picked up one time. This chain connects TRBV15 to TRBJ2-3; 7 bases line up with TRBD1. Germline values: CDR1 LNHNV, CDR2 YYDKDF (reference sequence). Trimming cost V 5 bases and J 5 bases; bases outside gene matches: 1. The CDR3 length is 12 residues. CDR3 in DNA: TGTGCCACCAGCTACAGGGGAGATACGCAGTATTTT. Translation gives CATSYRGDTQYF.

The chain is built from TRBV20-1 and TRBJ2-3; D is ambiguous. Germline V lookup: CDR1 DFQATT, CDR2 SNEGSKA (reference sequence). This CDR3 has 14 residues. With 0 bases removed from V and 6 bases from J, the gap between germline ends came to 13 bases. This CDR3 reads CSARDPVGMDTQYF. The CDR3 region has the DNA TGCAGTGCTAGAGATCCAGTGGGAATGGATACGCAGTATTTT.

This chain links TRBV4-1 with TRBJ2-3; perhaps D is TRBD1 or TRBD2 (5 bases each). CDR1 and CDR2 from the germline V gene are MGHRA and YSYEKL. V lost 0 bases and J lost 6, with 13 bases in between. This CDR3 spans 15 amino acids. CDR3 amino acids: CASSQEGVMVDTQYF. The CDR3 DNA reads TGCGCCAGCAGCCAAGAGGGGGTTATGGTGGATACGCAGTATTTT.

The table lists this clonotype with a count of one. The chain recombines TRBV7-3 with TRBJ1-1; tentatively, D is TRBD1 (5 bases). With 2 bases removed from V and 1 base from J, the gap between germline ends came to 8 bases. The length of the CDR3 is 14 residues. Germline V lookup: CDR1 SGHTA, CDR2 FQGTGA. The CDR3 bases are TGTGCCAGCAGCTTAGACAGCGGGAACACTGAAGCTTTCTTT. Its translation is CASSLDSGNTEAFF. Complete variable domain (other parts from reference TRBV7-3 and TRBJ1-1): GAGVSQTPSNKVTEKGKYVELRCDPISGHTALYWYRQSLGQGPEFLIYFQGTGAADDSGLPNDRFFAVRPEGSVSTLKIQRTERGDSAVYLCASSLDSGNTEAFFGQGTRLTVV.

This chain uses TRBV11-3 with TRBJ2-3; D is unclear. Germline V lookup: CDR1 SGHNT, CDR2 YENEEA. The CDR3 consists of 13 residues. The V gene lost 1 base and the J gene lost 3 bases, with 5 bases spanning the gap. CDR3 in amino acids: CASSLAGTDTQYF. The CDR3 nucleotides read TGTGCCAGCAGCTTAGCTGGAACAGATACGCAGTATTTT.

Here the CDR3 reads CASSRQGIGANTDTQYF. DNA for the CDR3: TGTGCCAGCAGCCGACAGGGCATCGGGGCCAATACAGATACGCAGTATTTT. The gene calls are TRBV13 and TRBJ2-3; 7 bases line up with TRBD1. Germline-derived CDR1 and CDR2 are PRHDT and FYEKMQ (reference sequence). With 5 bases clipped from V and 3 bases from J, the junction kept 14 bases outside the gene matches. The CDR3 covers 17 residues. Complete variable domain (other parts from reference TRBV13 and TRBJ2-3): AAGVIQSPRHLIKEKRETATLKCYPIPRHDTVYWYQQGPGQDPQFLISFYEKMQSDKGSIPDRFSAQQFSDYHSELNMSSLELGDSALYFCASSRQGIGANTDTQYFGPGTRLTVL.

The rearrangement joins TRBV15 to TRBJ2-3; D unresolved. The CDR3 loop spans 14 amino acids. With 0 bases removed from V and 4 bases from J, the gap between germline ends came to 8 bases. CDR1 LNHNV and CDR2 YYDKDF come from the germline V gene (reference sequence). CDR3 loop: CATSRDRAPDTQYF. The CDR3 DNA reads TGTGCCACCAGCAGAGACCGAGCTCCAGATACGCAGTATTTT.

The V and J genes are TRBV2 and TRBJ1-4; D remains ambiguous. In germline, CDR1 is SNHLY, CDR2 FYNNEI. V lost 4 bases and J 6 bases, leaving 12 bases between the germline ends. The CDR3 is 14 amino acids. The CDR3 DNA is TGTGCCAGCAGTGGCGATCTCGGGTATGAAAAACTGTTTTTT. This encodes CASSGDLGYEKLFF.

This clonotype appeared a few times. The chain has TRBV2 and TRBJ2-1; 7 bases agree with TRBD1. Germline trimming cut 0 bases from V and 3 bases from J; bases unmatched to any gene: 5. Germline values: CDR1 SNHLY, CDR2 FYNNEI. CDR3 length: 16 amino acids. The CDR3 nucleotides are TGTGCCAGCAGTGAAGCAGGGGGCACCTTCTACAATGAGCAGTTCTTC. Protein sequence: CASSEAGGTFYNEQFF. The variable domain in full, with the rest retrieved from reference TRBV2 and TRBJ2-1, is EPEVTQTPSHQVTQMGQEVILRCVPISNHLYFYWYRQILGQKVEFLVSFYNNEISEKSEIFDDQFSVERPDGSNFTLKIRSTKLEDSAMYFCASSEAGGTFYNEQFFGPGTRLTVL.

The chain recombines TRBV4-1 with TRBJ2-1, with TRBD2 matching 12 bases. The CDR3 loop spans 16 amino acids. J lost 6 bases, V lost 3 bases, and 6 bases had no gene match. Per the germline V gene, CDR1 is MGHRA and CDR2 is YSYEKL. CDR3 sequence reads: CASSHTLAGGTNEQFF. The CDR3 nucleotides read TGCGCCAGCAGCCACACACTAGCGGGGGGAACCAATGAGCAGTTCTTC.

CDR3 DNA sequence: TGTGCCACCGGTCCTAGCACAGATACGCAGTATTTT. Its translation is CATGPSTDTQYF. The gene calls are TRBV24-1 and TRBJ2-3; D uncertain. The CDR3 is 12 amino acids. Per the germline V gene, CDR1 is KGHDR and CDR2 is SFDVKD. V lost 9 bases, J lost 0 bases, and 6 bases lay in between.

Only a few counts were recorded for this clonotype. V usage is TRBV6-2 or TRBV6-3 and J usage is TRBJ2-5; D is undetermined. CDR1 is MNHEY, CDR2 SVGEGT, per germline. The germline V and J ends were trimmed by 6 bases and 1 base, with 9 bases remaining between them. The CDR3 has 13 amino acids. The chain's CDR3 is CASSTNPQETQYF. CDR3 nucleotide sequence: TGTGCCAGCAGCACAAACCCCCAAGAGACCCAGTACTTC.

This sequence joins TRBV4-1 and TRBJ2-5; 8 nucleotides align to TRBD2. J gave up 2 bases and V 0 bases, and 5 bases lay outside the gene matches. In germline, CDR1 is MGHRA, CDR2 YSYEKL. This CDR3 is 16 amino acids long. Written as DNA, the CDR3 is TGCGCCAGCAGCCAAGATCTGGCGGGGGGACAAGAGACCCAGTACTTC. Amino acids: CASSQDLAGGQETQYF.

CDR3 nucleotides: TGTGCCAGCAGCCGGGCTCATACCTACGAGCAGTACTTC. It translates to CASSRAHTYEQYF. The chain is built from TRBV7-6 and TRBJ2-7; D gene unclear. Germline V gene lookup returns CDR1 SGHVS and CDR2 FNYEAQ. Deletions cut 5 bases from V and 2 bases from J, with 10 bases between. The CDR3 has 13 amino acids.